A single sample is the source of the 19 T cell receptor beta chains below, sequenced in a study of blood T cell repertoires in COVID-19. Assay: immunoSEQ multiplex PCR; the TCRdb copy retains only in-frame clones and omits some. Counted here are about 230,000 clones, approximately 80% occurring once; the ten biggest clones make up less than 8%. Sequences were obtained from peripheral blood. The receptors were gathered from a woman in her 50s with acute or convalescent COVID-19.

This clone was seen a few times. The rearrangement links TRBV6-4 to TRBJ1-6; TRBD1 is a possible D gene (6 bases). V lost 7 bases and J 5 bases, leaving 15 bases between the germline ends. Germline assignment: CDR1 MRHNA and CDR2 SNTAGT. The CDR3 sequence is 15 residues long. CDR3 in amino acids: CASNRDDRHNSPLHF. The DNA of the CDR3 is TGTGCCAGCAATAGAGACGACAGGCATAATTCACCCCTCCACTTT.

The genes are TRBV11-3 and TRBJ1-3; no clear D gene. V was trimmed by 5 bases and J by 0 bases, leaving 14 bases between them. Germline V CDR1 and CDR2: SGHNT, YENEEA. The length of the CDR3 is 16 residues. CDR3 protein: CASSRPTGHSGNTIYF. Written as DNA, the CDR3 is TGTGCCAGCAGCCGACCTACTGGGCACTCTGGAAACACCATATATTTT.

This chain uses TRBV3-1 (or the pseudogene TRBV3-2) with TRBJ2-7; 8 bases agree with TRBD1. V was clipped by 1 base and J by 2 bases; unmatched bases: 7. CDR1 is LGHDT and CDR2 is YNNKEL in the germline V gene (reference sequence). The CDR3 spans 16 residues. The CDR3 protein is CASSQGPGQGAYEQYF. The CDR3 DNA reads as TGTGCCAGCAGCCAAGGTCCTGGACAGGGAGCCTACGAGCAGTACTTC.

V gene TRBV3-1 (or the pseudogene TRBV3-2) combines with J gene TRBJ2-1; tentatively, D is TRBD1 (5 bases). V was cut by 1 base and J by 10 bases, with 17 bases left in between. The germline V gene encodes CDR1 LGHDT and CDR2 YNNKEL (reference sequence). The CDR3 length is 15 residues. The CDR3 bases are TGTGCCAGCAGCCAAGGGCAGGGCCTCACCGACGAGCAGTTCTTC. Translated, it gives CASSQGQGLTDEQFF.

The V call is TRBV5-6, the J call TRBJ2-5; 10 nucleotides line up with TRBD2. This CDR3 spans 17 amino acids. After removal of 0 bases from V and 2 bases from J, the junction contained 7 bases not matched to a gene. Germline V gene lookup returns CDR1 SGHDT and CDR2 YYEEEE. The CDR3 DNA follows: TGTGCCAGCAGCTTGGCCCCGGGACTAGCGCAACAAGAGACCCAGTACTTC. Translated: CASSLAPGLAQQETQYF.

The genes are TRBV30 and TRBJ1-1; possible D gene TRBD1, 6 bases. Between the trimmed V and J ends, which lost 0 bases and 1 base, there was a span of 12 bases. The CDR3 has 15 amino acids. Germline CDR1 and CDR2: GTSNPN and SVGIG (reference sequence). The chain's CDR3 is CAWSVGALPNTEAFF. DNA of the CDR3: TGTGCCTGGAGTGTGGGGGCCCTGCCGAACACTGAAGCTTTCTTT.

The V gene is TRBV28, the J gene TRBJ1-1; D possibly corresponds to TRBD1 (5 bases). Germline CDR1 and CDR2: MDHEN and SYDVKM. CDR3 length equals 15 residues. V was trimmed by 2 bases and J by 1 base, leaving 11 bases between them. The CDR3 region has the DNA TGTGCCAGCAGTTTAACCAGGGCGCGGAACACTGAAGCTTTCTTT. Its translation: CASSLTRARNTEAFF.

This clone was found once. The V call is TRBV19, the J call TRBJ1-4; no clear D gene. The CDR3 totals 17 residues. Germline values: CDR1 LNHDA, CDR2 SQIVND (reference sequence). V lost 2 bases and J lost 5, with 18 bases in between. CDR3 loop: CASSISLLRTGNEKLFF. In DNA form, the CDR3 reads TGTGCCAGTAGTATAAGTTTGCTTCGGACGGGGAATGAAAAACTGTTTTTT. The variable domain in full, completed from reference TRBV19 and TRBJ1-4, reads DGGITQSPKYLFRKEGQNVTLSCEQNLNHDAMYWYRQDPGQGLRLIYYSQIVNDFQKGDIAEGYSVSREKKESFPLTVTSAQKNPTAFYLCASSISLLRTGNEKLFFGSGTQLSVL.

The chain has TRBV28 and TRBJ1-5; D is uncertain. The V end was cut by 1 base, the J end by 2 bases, with 9 bases between. CDR3 length: 15 amino acids. CDR1 is MDHEN and CDR2 is SYDVKM in the germline V gene. CDR3 nucleotide sequence: TGTGCCAGCAGTTTATCGGCGGGTGGCAATCAGCCCCAGCATTTT. It specifies CASSLSAGGNQPQHF.

The CDR3 here is CASSEPGRGKNEKLFF. The CDR3 nucleotides are TGTGCCAGCAGTGAGCCTGGGAGAGGGAAGAACGAAAAACTGTTTTTT. The chain combines TRBV6-1 with TRBJ1-4; the D is unclear. V lost 3 bases and J lost 8, with 19 bases in between. This CDR3 is built from 16 residues. The germline CDR1 and CDR2 sequences are MNHNS and SASEGT.

V usage is TRBV6-1 and J usage is TRBJ1-6; D may be TRBD1 (6 bases). Trimming stripped 4 bases from V and 14 bases from J, with 24 bases between. The germline V gene encodes CDR1 MNHNS and CDR2 SASEGT. The CDR3 has 16 residues. CDR3 protein: CASSGDIQDLTLALHF. The CDR3 region has the DNA TGTGCCAGCAGTGGGGACATACAGGACTTGACGTTGGCCCTCCACTTT.

The genes are TRBV11-2 and TRBJ1-1; D unresolved. The CDR3 has 13 residues. The V gene's germline CDR1 is SGHAT and CDR2 FQNNGV. V was shortened by 2 bases and J by 10 bases, with 14 bases between the two germline ends. The CDR3 DNA follows: TGTGCCAGCAGCTTAAGTGGTGAAGCCCGAGCTTTCTTT. This encodes CASSLSGEARAFF.

V gene TRBV28 combines with J gene TRBJ1-5, with 9 positions matching TRBD1. Germline V gene lookup returns CDR1 MDHEN and CDR2 SYDVKM. V was pared by 5 bases and J by 2 bases, with 4 bases of the junction left unmatched. The CDR3 extends over 15 amino acids. The CDR3 loop is CASSPRTGGNQPQHF. In DNA form, the CDR3 reads TGTGCCAGCAGTCCAAGGACAGGGGGCAATCAGCCCCAGCATTTT.

The J gene is TRBJ1-6, the V gene TRBV3-1 (or the pseudogene TRBV3-2); possibly TRBD1 for D (6 bases). The length of the CDR3 is 16 residues. Trimming cost V 0 bases and J 7 bases, with 13 bases left between them. CDR1 LGHDT and CDR2 YNNKEL come from the germline V gene (reference sequence). The CDR3 sequence is CASSQDGGRTNSPLHF. In DNA form, the CDR3 reads TGTGCCAGCAGCCAAGATGGGGGCAGAACAAATTCACCCCTCCACTTT.

A remark on this clone: One end of the junction varies from germline; a read error may be responsible. The chain uses TRBV5-1 and TRBJ2-3, with D perhaps given as TRBD1 or TRBD2 (5 bases each). The CDR3 has 14 amino acids. Germline V CDR1 and CDR2: SGHRS, YFSETQ. This chain's CDR3 is CASRLRGSTDTQYF. CDR3 nucleotides: TGCGCCAGCCGCTTGAGGGGTAGCACAGATACGCAGTATTTT.

The chain is built from TRBV19 and TRBJ2-3, with a weak D call TRBD2 (5 bases). Germline V gives CDR1 LNHDA, CDR2 SQIVND (reference sequence). V lost 5 bases and J 1 base, leaving 7 bases between the germline ends. The CDR3 spans 13 residues. CDR3: CASSLRGTDTQYF. The DNA of the CDR3 is TGTGCCAGTAGTTTGCGGGGCACAGATACGCAGTATTTT. The full variable domain, in which reference TRBV19 and TRBJ2-3 provide the parts outside the CDR3, is DGGITQSPKYLFRKEGQNVTLSCEQNLNHDAMYWYRQDPGQGLRLIYYSQIVNDFQKGDIAEGYSVSREKKESFPLTVTSAQKNPTAFYLCASSLRGTDTQYFGPGTRLTVL.

The rearrangement uses TRBV7-2 and TRBJ2-1, with TRBD1 matching over 11 bases. Germline CDR1 and CDR2: SGHTA and FQGNSA. The CDR3 loop spans 17 amino acids. The V segment lost 4 bases and the J segment 3 bases; nucleotides outside the gene matches: 8. DNA for the CDR3: TGTGCCAGCAGCTCGGACAGGGGGCTAGCAGGCTACAATGAGCAGTTCTTC. It codes for CASSSDRGLAGYNEQFF. The whole variable domain, filled in from reference TRBV7-2 and TRBJ2-1, reads GAGVSQSPSNKVTEKGKDVELRCDPISGHTALYWYRQSLGQGLEFLIYFQGNSAPDKSGLPSDRFSAERTGGSVSTLTIQRTQQEDSAVYLCASSSDRGLAGYNEQFFGPGTRLTVL.

The gene calls are TRBV6-1 and TRBJ1-5; D perhaps matches TRBD1 (5 bases). V lost 2 bases and J lost 6, with 17 bases in between. The germline gives CDR1 MNHNS, CDR2 SASEGT. This CDR3 is 16 amino acids long. DNA for the CDR3: TGTGCCAGCAGTGAATACCAAGCAGGGCAGGGTCAGCCCCAGCATTTT. This translates into CASSEYQAGQGQPQHF.

V is TRBV28 and J is TRBJ1-6; maybe TRBD1 (5 bases). The germline CDR1 and CDR2 sequences are MDHEN and SYDVKM. Trimming stripped 1 base from V and 10 bases from J, with 11 bases between. This CDR3 has 14 residues. The DNA of the CDR3 is TGTGCCAGCAGTTTATCAGGGCCCGGATCACCCCTCCACTTT. Translating it yields CASSLSGPGSPLHF.